A selection of T cell receptor beta chains follows, all from one sample in a study of prognosis after radiotherapy for stage I lung cancer. One entry per CDR3 protein, called by TCRdb with MiXCR from the multiplex PCR reads. The data show about 15,000 distinct CDR3 sequences, 25% to 35% seen once. The starting material was PBMCs, obtained before or after stereotactic body radiation therapy (not recorded which). These receptors were taken from a donor over 45 with non-small cell lung cancer. CDR3s include the opening cysteine and the closing phenylalanine or tryptophan. Fields, in order: V gene, D gene, CDR3 protein. The D gene is left open where the match is weak.

V: TRBV9; D: TRBD1; CDR3: CASSQTSGQGSYEQYF
V: TRBV6-1; D: TRBD1; CDR3: CASLRDHGTGVNTGELFF
V: TRBV7-8; D: -; CDR3: CASSLGQPGQPQHF
V: TRBV19; D: -; CDR3: CASSTQGTYGYTF
V: TRBV29-1; D: -; CDR3: CSDATDTNSGANVLTF
V: TRBV19; D: TRBD2; CDR3: CASSMLRLRSGAGGTDTQYF
V: TRBV2; D: -; CDR3: CASSESASKGNEQFF
V: TRBV6-2/TRBV6-3; D: TRBD2; CDR3: CASSSGTVLAGPTGELFF
V: TRBV9; D: -; CDR3: CASSVGGSYEQYF
V: TRBV27; D: -; CDR3: CASSFRLPNTDTQYF
V: TRBV12-3/TRBV12-4; D: -; CDR3: CASRAEGGEQFF
V: TRBV3-1; D: -; CDR3: CASSQIAGSSYEQYF
V: TRBV28; D: -; CDR3: CASRWGGGADTNSPLHF
V: TRBV28; D: -; CDR3: CASSLQKVNYGYTF
V: TRBV7-2; D: -; CDR3: CASSPQGYNEQFF
V: TRBV15; D: -; CDR3: CATSILTGELFF
V: TRBV14; D: TRBD1; CDR3: CASSHLTGFYEQYF
V: TRBV7-9; D: -; CDR3: CASSPDRDYEQYF
V: TRBV6-5; D: TRBD2; CDR3: CASSAKAGAADTQYF
V: TRBV5-1; D: TRBD1; CDR3: CASSQDRGTDTQYF
V: TRBV6-1; D: -; CDR3: CASSERGEDREKLFF
V: TRBV6-2/TRBV6-3; D: -; CDR3: CAGSQRGGMGLFF
V: TRBV6-1; D: TRBD1; CDR3: CASSGRQGHTGELFF
V: TRBV27; D: -; CDR3: CASSRLLSANTGELFF
V: TRBV5-1; D: -; CDR3: CASSLAQGSGSPLHF
V: TRBV5-1; D: -; CDR3: CASSLRGENTGELFF
V: TRBV6-1; D: -; CDR3: CASTGNNEQFF
V: TRBV18; D: -; CDR3: CASSPGGWRQETQYF
V: TRBV18; D: -; CDR3: CASSPGRPPRGELFF